The T cell receptor beta chain under discussion was sequenced for a study of vaccination and CD4 T cells after COVID-19. Study details: There were six male and four female convalescents, and two of them were Hispanic.

With regard to this clonotype: The antigen is undetermined.

The study sequenced cultured CD4+ T cell DNA using the Oncomine TCR Beta short-read assay. TCRdb called the PCR reads again in MiXCR, with one record for every CDR3 protein. The table lists about 12,000 distinct CDR3 sequences, about 51% of them singletons. The germline V gene has CDR1 SNHLY and CDR2 FYNNEI. The V segment lost 4 bases and the J segment 0 bases; nucleotides outside the gene matches: 1. The CDR3 totals 15 residues. Documented treatment: roughly nine-day PBMC culture with coronavirus spike peptide pools or control peptides (ViraFEST assay). The J gene is TRBJ1-5, the V gene TRBV2; 9 bases map to TRBD1. The specimen was CD4+ T cells from blood, cultured in vitro. This TCR was recovered from a human donor who had recovered from COVID-19. This CDR3 is CASSGQGGSNQPQHF. The CDR3 nucleotides read TGTGCCAGCAGTGGACAGGGGGGTAGCAATCAGCCCCAGCATTTT.